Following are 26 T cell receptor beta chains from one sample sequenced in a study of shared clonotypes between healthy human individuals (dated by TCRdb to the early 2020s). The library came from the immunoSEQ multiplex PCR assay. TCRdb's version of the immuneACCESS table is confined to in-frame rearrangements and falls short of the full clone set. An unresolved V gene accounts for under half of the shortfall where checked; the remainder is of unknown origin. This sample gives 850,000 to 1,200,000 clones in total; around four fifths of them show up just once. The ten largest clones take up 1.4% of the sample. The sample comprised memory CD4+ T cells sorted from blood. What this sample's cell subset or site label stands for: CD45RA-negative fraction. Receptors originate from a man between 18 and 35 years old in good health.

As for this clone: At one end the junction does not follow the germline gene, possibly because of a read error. The CDR3 sequence: CASSTPLAETIF. The CDR3 DNA is TGTGCCAGTAGTACGCCCCTAGCGGAGACGATCTTC. This rearrangement joins TRBV19 to TRBJ2-1; 7 bases agree with TRBD2. Germline values: CDR1 LNHDA, CDR2 SQIVND (reference sequence). The CDR3 loop spans 12 amino acids. The full variable domain, completed using reference TRBV19 and TRBJ2-1, is DGGITQSPKYLFRKEGQNVTLSCEQNLNHDAMYWYRQDPGQGLRLIYYSQIVNDFQKGDIAEGYSVSREKKESFPLTVTSAQKNPTAFYLCASSTPLAETIFGPGTRLTVL.

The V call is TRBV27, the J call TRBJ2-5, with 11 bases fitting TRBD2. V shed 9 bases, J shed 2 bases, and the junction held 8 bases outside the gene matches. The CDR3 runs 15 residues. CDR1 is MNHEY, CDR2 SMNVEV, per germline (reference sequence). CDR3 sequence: CASHDSGGAQETQYF. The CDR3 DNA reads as TGTGCCAGTCACGATAGCGGGGGGGCACAAGAGACCCAGTACTTC.

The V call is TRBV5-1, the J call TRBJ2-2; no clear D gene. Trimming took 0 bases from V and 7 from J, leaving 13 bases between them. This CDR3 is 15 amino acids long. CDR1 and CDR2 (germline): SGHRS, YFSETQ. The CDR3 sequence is CASSLEARAGGELFF. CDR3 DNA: TGCGCCAGCAGCTTGGAGGCCCGGGCAGGCGGGGAGCTGTTTTTT.

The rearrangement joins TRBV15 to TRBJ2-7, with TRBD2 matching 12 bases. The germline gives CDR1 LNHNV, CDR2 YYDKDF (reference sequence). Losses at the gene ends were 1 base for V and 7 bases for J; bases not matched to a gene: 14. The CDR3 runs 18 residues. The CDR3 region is CATSRGYSASGGAGEQYF. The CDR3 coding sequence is TGTGCCACCAGCAGAGGTTACTCGGCTAGCGGGGGGGCCGGTGAGCAGTACTTC.

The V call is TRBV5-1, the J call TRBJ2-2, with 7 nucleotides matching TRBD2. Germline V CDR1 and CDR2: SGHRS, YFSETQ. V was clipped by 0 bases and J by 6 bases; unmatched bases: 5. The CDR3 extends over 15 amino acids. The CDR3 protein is CASSLAPGRAGELFF. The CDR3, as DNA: TGCGCCAGCAGCTTGGCCCCGGGGAGGGCCGGGGAGCTGTTTTTT. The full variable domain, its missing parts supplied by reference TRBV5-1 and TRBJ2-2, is KAGVTQTPRYLIKTRGQQVTLSCSPISGHRSVSWYQQTPGQGLQFLFEYFSETQRNKGNFPGRFSGRQFSNSRSEMNVSTLELGDSALYLCASSLAPGRAGELFFGEGSRLTVL.

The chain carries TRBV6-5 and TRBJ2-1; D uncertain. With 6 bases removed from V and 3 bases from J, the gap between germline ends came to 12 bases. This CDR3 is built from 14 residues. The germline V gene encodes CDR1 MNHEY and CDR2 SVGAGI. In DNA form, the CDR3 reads TGTGCCAGCAGACCCATAAGGATCTACAATGAGCAGTTCTTC. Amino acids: CASRPIRIYNEQFF.

CDR3 sequence reads: CASSLGLGSGRGETQYF. The CDR3 coding sequence is TGTGCCAGCAGCTTAGGACTCGGCAGCGGAAGGGGGGAGACCCAGTACTTC. The chain is built from TRBV7-2 and TRBJ2-5; TRBD1 might be the D (6 bases). The CDR3 runs to 17 residues. Trimming took off 1 base at V and 5 bases at J, with 20 bases between the two ends. In germline, CDR1 is SGHTA, CDR2 FQGNSA.

CDR3 protein: CASSQGLAGGQDTQYF. CDR3 bases: TGCGCCAGCAGCCAGGGACTAGCGGGGGGCCAGGATACGCAGTATTTT. The chain joins TRBV4-1 to TRBJ2-3; the match to TRBD2 covers 15 bases. J was trimmed by 6 bases and V by 3 bases; bases with no gene match: 4. The V gene's germline CDR1 is MGHRA and CDR2 YSYEKL. The CDR3 extends over 16 amino acids.

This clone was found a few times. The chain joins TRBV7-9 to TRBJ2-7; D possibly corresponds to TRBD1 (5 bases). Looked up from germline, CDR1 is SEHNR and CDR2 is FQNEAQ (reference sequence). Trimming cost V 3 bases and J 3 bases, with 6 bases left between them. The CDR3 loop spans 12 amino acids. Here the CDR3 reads CASSFRDYEQYF. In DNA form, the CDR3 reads TGTGCCAGCAGCTTCAGGGACTACGAGCAGTACTTC. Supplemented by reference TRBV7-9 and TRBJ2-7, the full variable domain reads DTGVSQNPRHKITKRGQNVTFRCDPISEHNRLYWYRQTLGQGPEFLTYFQNEAQLEKSRLLSDRFSAERPKGSFSTLEIQRTEQGDSAMYLCASSFRDYEQYFGPGTRLTVT.

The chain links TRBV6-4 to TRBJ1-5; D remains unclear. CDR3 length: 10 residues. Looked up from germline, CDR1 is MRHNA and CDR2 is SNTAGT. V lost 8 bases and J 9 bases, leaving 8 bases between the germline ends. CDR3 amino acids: CASPLGPQHF. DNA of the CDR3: TGTGCCAGCCCTCTAGGGCCCCAGCATTTT.

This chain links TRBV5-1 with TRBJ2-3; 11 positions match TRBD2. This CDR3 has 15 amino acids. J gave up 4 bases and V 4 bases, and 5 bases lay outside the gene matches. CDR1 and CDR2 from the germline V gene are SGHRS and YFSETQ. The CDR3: CASSHSGGAPDTQYF. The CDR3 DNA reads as TGCGCCAGCAGCCATAGCGGGGGGGCACCAGATACGCAGTATTTT.

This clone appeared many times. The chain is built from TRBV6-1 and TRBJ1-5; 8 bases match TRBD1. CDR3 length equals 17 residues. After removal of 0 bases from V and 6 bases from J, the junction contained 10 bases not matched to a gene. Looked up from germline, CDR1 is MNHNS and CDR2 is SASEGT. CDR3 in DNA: TGTGCCAGCAGTGAAGCACTTGACAGGGGTTGGAGTCAGCCCCAGCATTTT. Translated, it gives CASSEALDRGWSQPQHF.

In DNA, the CDR3 is TGTGCCAGCAGTGGGGCAGGTAGCAATCAGCCCCAGCATTTT. Protein: CASSGAGSNQPQHF. V gene TRBV2 combines with J gene TRBJ1-5; D is unresolved. The V gene lost 4 bases and the J gene lost 0 bases, with 7 bases spanning the gap. Per the germline V gene, CDR1 is SNHLY and CDR2 is FYNNEI. The CDR3 is 14 residues long.

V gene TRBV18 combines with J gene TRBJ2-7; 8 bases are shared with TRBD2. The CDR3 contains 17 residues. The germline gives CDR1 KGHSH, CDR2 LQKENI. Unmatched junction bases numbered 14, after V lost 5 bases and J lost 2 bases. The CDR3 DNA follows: TGTGCCAGCTCAGCCACCGACAGGTCTAGCGGGCCCTACGAGCAGTACTTC. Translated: CASSATDRSSGPYEQYF.

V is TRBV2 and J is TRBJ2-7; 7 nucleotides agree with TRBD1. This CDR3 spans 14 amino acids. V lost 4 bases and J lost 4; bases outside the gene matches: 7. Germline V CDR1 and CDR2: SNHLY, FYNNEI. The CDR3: CASSVGQFEYEQYF. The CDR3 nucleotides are TGTGCCAGCAGTGTGGGACAGTTCGAATACGAGCAGTACTTC.

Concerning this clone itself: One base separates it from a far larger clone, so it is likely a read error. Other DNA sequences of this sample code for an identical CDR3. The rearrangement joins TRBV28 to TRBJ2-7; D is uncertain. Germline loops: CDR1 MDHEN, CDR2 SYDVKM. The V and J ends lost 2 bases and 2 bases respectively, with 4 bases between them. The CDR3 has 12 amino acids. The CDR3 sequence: CASSLGAYEQYF. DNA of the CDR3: TGTGCCAGCAGTTTAGGGGCCTACGAGCAGTACTTC.

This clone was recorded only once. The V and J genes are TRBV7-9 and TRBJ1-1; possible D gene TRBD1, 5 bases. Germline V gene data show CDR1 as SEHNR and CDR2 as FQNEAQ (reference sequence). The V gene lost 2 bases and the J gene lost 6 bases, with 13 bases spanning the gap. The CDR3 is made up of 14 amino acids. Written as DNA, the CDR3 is TGTGCCAGCAGCTTACAGCCGGGGGGGGCTGAAGCTTTCTTT. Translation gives CASSLQPGGAEAFF.

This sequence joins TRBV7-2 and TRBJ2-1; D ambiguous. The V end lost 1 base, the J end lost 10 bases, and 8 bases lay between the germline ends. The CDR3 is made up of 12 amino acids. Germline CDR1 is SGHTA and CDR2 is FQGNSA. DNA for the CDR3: TGTGCCAGCAGCTTAGACTGGGCAGAGCAGTTCTTC. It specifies CASSLDWAEQFF.

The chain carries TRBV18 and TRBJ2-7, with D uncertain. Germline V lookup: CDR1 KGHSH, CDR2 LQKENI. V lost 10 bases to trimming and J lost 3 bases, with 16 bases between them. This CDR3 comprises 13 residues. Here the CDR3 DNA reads TGTGCCACCCGGAGCAGCCCAAACTACGAGCAGTACTTC. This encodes CATRSSPNYEQYF.

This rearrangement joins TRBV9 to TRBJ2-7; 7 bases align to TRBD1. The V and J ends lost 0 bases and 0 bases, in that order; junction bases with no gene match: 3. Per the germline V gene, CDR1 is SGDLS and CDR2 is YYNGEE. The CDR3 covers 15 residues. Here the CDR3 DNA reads TGTGCCAGCAGCGTAGATGGGACAGCCTCCTACGAGCAGTACTTC. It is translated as CASSVDGTASYEQYF.

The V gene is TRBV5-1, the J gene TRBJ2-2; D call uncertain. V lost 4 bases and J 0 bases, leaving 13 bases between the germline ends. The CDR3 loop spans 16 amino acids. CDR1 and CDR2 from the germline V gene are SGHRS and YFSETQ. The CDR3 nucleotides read TGCGCCAGCAGCCAAGACACATCCCCGAACACCGGGGAGCTGTTTTTT. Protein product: CASSQDTSPNTGELFF.

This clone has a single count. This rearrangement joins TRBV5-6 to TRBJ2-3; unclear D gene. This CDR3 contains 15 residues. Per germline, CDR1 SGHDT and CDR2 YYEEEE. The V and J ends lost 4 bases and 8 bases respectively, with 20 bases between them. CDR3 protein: CASSPSVDGLGTQYF. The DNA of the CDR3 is TGTGCCAGCAGCCCCAGCGTGGACGGGCTGGGTACGCAGTATTTT.

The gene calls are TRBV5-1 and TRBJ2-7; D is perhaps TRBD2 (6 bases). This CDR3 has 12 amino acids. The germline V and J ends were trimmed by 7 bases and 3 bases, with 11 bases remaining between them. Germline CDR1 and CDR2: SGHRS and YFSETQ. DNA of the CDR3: TGCGCCAGCCGGGACGGGGGCTACGAGCAGTACTTC. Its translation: CASRDGGYEQYF.

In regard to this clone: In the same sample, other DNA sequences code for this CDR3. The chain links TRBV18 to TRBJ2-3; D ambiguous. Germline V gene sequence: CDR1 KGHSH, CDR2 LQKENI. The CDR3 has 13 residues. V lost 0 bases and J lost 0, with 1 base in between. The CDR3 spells CASSPPSTDTQYF. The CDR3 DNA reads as TGTGCCAGCTCACCACCAAGCACAGATACGCAGTATTTT.

CDR3 sequence: CASSVGGFGQPQHF. DNA for the CDR3: TGTGCCAGCAGCGTAGGAGGGTTCGGTCAGCCCCAGCATTTT. The chain employs TRBV9 and TRBJ1-5; D gene uncertain. V was cut by 0 bases and J by 6 bases, with 10 bases left in between. The CDR3 sequence is 14 residues long. Per the germline V gene, CDR1 is SGDLS and CDR2 is YYNGEE.

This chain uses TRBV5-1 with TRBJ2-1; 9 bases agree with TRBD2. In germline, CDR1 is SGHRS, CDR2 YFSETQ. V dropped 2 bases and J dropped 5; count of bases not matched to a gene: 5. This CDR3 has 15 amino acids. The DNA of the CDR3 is TGCGCCAGCAGCTTACCTAGCGGGAAGAACAATGAGCAGTTCTTC. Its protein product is CASSLPSGKNNEQFF. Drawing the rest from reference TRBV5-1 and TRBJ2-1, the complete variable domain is KAGVTQTPRYLIKTRGQQVTLSCSPISGHRSVSWYQQTPGQGLQFLFEYFSETQRNKGNFPGRFSGRQFSNSRSEMNVSTLELGDSALYLCASSLPSGKNNEQFFGPGTRLTVL.